A selection of T cell receptor beta chains follows, all from one sample in a study of sequential checkpoint blockade in melanoma. Profiled with immunoSEQ multiplex PCR; TCRdb holds only in-frame clones, not every one. The sample contains roughly 20,000 clones, around two thirds of which appear only once. This specimen was CD8+ T cells sorted from blood (inferred from file names), taken from a patient given nivolumab and ipilimumab in sequence. The receptors shown here come from a human donor with melanoma. Each CDR3 is given with its conserved first and last residue. Each record gives: V gene, D gene, clone size, J gene, CDR3 protein, CDR3 DNA. The D gene is left open where the match is weak. Not all rows give a size; the values are once, few, many and, for expanded clones, a class.

>TRBV7-2|TRBD1|few|TRBJ1-2
CASSSPDVGTGGYGYTF
TGTGCCAGCAGCTCCCCAGACGTCGGGACAGGTGGTTATGGCTACACCTTC
>TRBV19|-|-|TRBJ1-1
CASSSGQNTEAFF
TGTGCCAGTAGTTCTGGACAAAACACTGAAGCTTTCTTT
>TRBV7-2|TRBD1|-|TRBJ2-7
CASSPPFGTGGGNEQYF
TGTGCCAGCAGCCCACCCTTCGGGACAGGGGGAGGTAACGAGCAGTACTTC
>TRBV4-1|TRBD1|-|TRBJ1-2
CASSQDIVVLGQVVGYTF
TGCGCCAGCAGCCAAGATATTGTGGTCCTTGGACAGGTCGTTGGCTACACCTTC
>TRBV9|TRBD1|-|TRBJ1-2
CASSHGQGNGYTF
TGTGCCAGCAGCCACGGACAGGGGAATGGCTACACCTTC
>TRBV6-5|-|-|TRBJ2-2
CASSYSTGDSGELFF
TGTGCCAGCAGTTACTCGACGGGGGACTCCGGGGAGCTGTTTTTT
>TRBV4-1|-|-|TRBJ1-1
CASSQGGWTDSPNTEAFF
TGCGCCAGCAGCCAAGGGGGATGGACGGACAGCCCAAACACTGAAGCTTTCTTT
>TRBV13|TRBD1|-|TRBJ1-2
CASSFRTGNYGYTF
TGTGCCAGCAGCTTTAGGACAGGGAACTATGGCTACACCTTC
>TRBV11-3|-|-|TRBJ2-1
CASGTANEQFF
TGTGCCAGCGGGACTGCGAATGAGCAGTTCTTC
>TRBV29-1|-|few|TRBJ1-2
CSVLRGSYGYTF
TGCAGCGTTCTTAGGGGGTCTTATGGCTACACCTTC
>TRBV15|-|-|TRBJ1-5
CATSRAGSQPQHF
TGTGCCACCAGCAGAGCGGGAAGTCAGCCCCAGCATTTT
>TRBV7-9|TRBD1|-|TRBJ2-1
CASSSVRDRGDNEQFF
TGTGCCAGCAGCTCGGTCCGGGACAGGGGGGATAATGAGCAGTTCTTC
>TRBV29-1|-|-|TRBJ2-7
CSVDFGSYEQYF
TGCAGCGTTGATTTCGGGTCCTACGAGCAGTACTTC
>TRBV5-4|-|few|TRBJ2-7
CASSFASRTAYEQYF
TGTGCCAGCAGCTTTGCTTCTCGGACAGCCTACGAGCAGTACTTC
>TRBV4-3|-|few|TRBJ2-1
CASSPGGEPYNEQFF
TGCGCCAGCAGCCCGGGGGGCGAACCCTACAATGAGCAGTTCTTC
>TRBV7-6|-|-|TRBJ2-7
CASSNTGLPYEQYF
TGTGCCAGCAGCAACACAGGGCTCCCCTACGAGCAGTACTTC
>TRBV9|TRBD1|-|TRBJ2-2
CASSVTGGRSTGELFF
TGTGCCAGCAGCGTTACAGGGGGTAGAAGCACCGGGGAGCTGTTTTTT
>TRBV11-3|TRBD1|-|TRBJ1-5
CASSRTGGQPQHF
TGTGCCAGCAGCCGGACAGGGGGCCAGCCCCAGCATTTT
>TRBV7-2|TRBD1|-|TRBJ2-1
CASSPWTGSDNEQFF
TGTGCCAGCAGCCCTTGGACAGGGAGCGACAATGAGCAGTTCTTC
>TRBV5-4|TRBD1|-|TRBJ2-7
CASSFGQGGGYEQYF
TGTGCCAGCAGCTTCGGACAGGGAGGAGGCTACGAGCAGTACTTC
>TRBV11-2|TRBD1|-|TRBJ2-7
CASSLGQGLDEQYF
TGTGCCAGCAGCCTGGGACAGGGGCTCGACGAGCAGTACTTC
>TRBV4-1|TRBD2|-|TRBJ2-3
CASSRRGSGSGKTDTQYF
TGCGCCAGCAGCCGACGGGGGTCGGGCAGCGGGAAAACAGATACGCAGTATTTT
>TRBV5-4|-|-|TRBJ2-2
CASGAGANTGELFF
TGTGCCAGCGGAGCCGGTGCGAACACCGGGGAGCTGTTTTTT
>TRBV14|TRBD2|medium-sized|TRBJ2-7
CASSQDPELAGEKYLYEQYF
TGTGCCAGCAGCCAAGATCCGGAACTAGCGGGAGAAAAATATTTATACGAGCAGTACTTC
>TRBV11-3|-|-|TRBJ1-1
CASSPPGGPGEAFF
TGTGCCAGCAGCCCGCCCGGGGGGCCGGGTGAAGCTTTCTTT
>TRBV15|-|-|TRBJ2-5
CATSRSRQVRKETQYF
TGTGCCACCAGCAGATCCCGACAGGTCCGGAAAGAGACCCAGTACTTC
>TRBV6-1|TRBD2|once|TRBJ2-1
CASGLAGAPYNEQFF
TGTGCCAGCGGACTAGCGGGAGCTCCCTACAATGAGCAGTTCTTC
>TRBV19|TRBD2|few|TRBJ2-3
CASSITSGSTDTQYF
TGTGCCAGTAGTATCACTAGCGGGAGCACAGATACGCAGTATTTT
>TRBV27|-|-|TRBJ1-5
CASSLAGRVGNQPQHF
TGTGCCAGCAGTTTGGCAGGGCGAGTCGGCAATCAGCCCCAGCATTTT
>TRBV13|TRBD2|-|TRBJ2-5
CASSPSGQETQYF
TGTGCCAGCAGCCCTAGCGGCCAAGAGACCCAGTACTTC
>TRBV9|-|-|TRBJ2-1
CASSSSGNNEQFF
TGTGCCAGCAGCTCCTCGGGGAACAATGAGCAGTTCTTC
>TRBV11-3|-|-|TRBJ2-1
CASSLEAPPSSYNEQFF
TGTGCCAGCAGCTTAGAAGCGCCTCCGAGCTCCTACAATGAGCAGTTCTTC
>TRBV9|TRBD1|few|TRBJ2-3
CASSASGQGFSTDTQYF
TGTGCCAGCAGCGCATCGGGACAGGGCTTCAGCACAGATACGCAGTATTTT
>TRBV27|TRBD1|medium-sized|TRBJ2-5
CASSSRRGTGLETQYF
TGTGCCAGCAGTTCCCGGAGGGGGACAGGGCTGGAGACCCAGTACTTC
>TRBV11-3|TRBD2|-|TRBJ2-7
CASSSLAGYEQYF
TGTGCCAGCAGTTCTTTAGCGGGATACGAGCAGTACTTC
>TRBV5-1|TRBD2|-|TRBJ2-7
CASSLPMTSAARFSYEQYF
TGCGCCAGCAGCTTGCCTATGACTAGCGCAGCAAGGTTTTCCTACGAGCAGTACTTC
>TRBV30|-|few|TRBJ1-2
CAWRDRGGYTF
TGTGCCTGGAGGGACAGAGGCGGCTACACCTTC
>TRBV6-5|-|-|TRBJ2-7
CASSYAYEQYF
TGTGCCAGCAGTTATGCGTACGAGCAGTACTTC
>TRBV16|-|-|TRBJ2-7
CASSPPGGRNEQYF
TGTGCCAGCAGCCCCCCCGGGGGGCGGAACGAGCAGTACTTC
>TRBV7-6|TRBD1|-|TRBJ2-7
CASAPGQGFSEQYF
TGTGCCAGCGCCCCGGGACAGGGGTTCTCCGAGCAGTACTTC
>TRBV30|TRBD2|-|TRBJ2-7
CAWGRGYEQYF
TGTGCCTGGGGGAGGGGATACGAGCAGTACTTC
>TRBV7-9|TRBD1|-|TRBJ2-7
CAIQGARYEQYF
TGTGCCATCCAGGGGGCGCGTTACGAGCAGTACTTC
>TRBV5-8|TRBD1|medium-sized|TRBJ2-7
CASSSIDRVYEQYF
TGTGCCAGCAGCTCAATTGACAGGGTATACGAGCAGTACTTC
>TRBV18|TRBD1|-|TRBJ2-7
CASSPNDRVSYEQYF
TGTGCCAGCTCACCAAACGACAGGGTTTCCTACGAGCAGTACTTC
>TRBV5-6|TRBD2|-|TRBJ2-1
CASSSGGPYYNEQFF
TGTGCCAGCAGCAGCGGGGGCCCCTACTACAATGAGCAGTTCTTC
>TRBV9|TRBD1|once|TRBJ2-7
CASSVGDRTYEQYF
TGTGCCAGCAGCGTAGGGGACAGGACCTACGAGCAGTACTTC
>TRBV11-2|-|-|TRBJ2-6
CASSSAVSSGANVLTF
TGTGCCAGCAGCTCCGCAGTCAGCTCTGGGGCCAACGTCCTGACTTTC
>TRBV6-5|-|-|TRBJ2-5
CASSYSLGETQYF
TGTGCCAGCAGTTACTCGCTAGGAGAGACCCAGTACTTC
>TRBV18|-|-|TRBJ2-5
CASSPPLRLQETQYF
TGTGCCAGCTCACCACCGCTCAGGCTCCAAGAGACCCAGTACTTC
>TRBV12-5|-|-|TRBJ2-1
CASGSGTLYNEQFF
TGTGCTAGTGGTTCAGGTACGCTCTACAATGAGCAGTTCTTC
>TRBV28|-|-|TRBJ2-7
CASSLMARIREPYEQYF
TGTGCCAGCAGTCTAATGGCCCGCATTCGGGAGCCCTACGAGCAGTACTTC
>TRBV11-2|TRBD1|-|TRBJ1-2
CASSLGTGGSYGYTF
TGTGCCAGCAGCTTAGGGACAGGGGGTAGCTATGGCTACACCTTC
>TRBV6-5|TRBD2|-|TRBJ2-1
CASSYDGTSGYNEQFF
TGTGCCAGCAGTTACGATGGCACTAGCGGTTACAATGAGCAGTTCTTC
>TRBV5-6|TRBD2|-|TRBJ2-5
CASSLAGGSDRETQYF
TGTGCCAGCAGCTTGGCCGGCGGGAGTGATCGAGAGACCCAGTACTTC